These T cell receptor beta chains were read from a single sample in a study of glioma-infiltrating T cells. TCRdb independently ran MiXCR on the multiplex PCR reads; one entry per CDR3 protein. This sample yields about 93,000 distinct CDR3 sequences, of which roughly 37% are seen a single time; more than 30% belongs to the top ten. Sequencing input: glioma tissue, nonneoplastic brain tissue, or PBMCs (not recorded which). The receptors come from a human donor with low-grade glioma or glioblastoma, undergoing nonglioma brain surgery, or in good health (not recorded which). Both conserved end residues are part of each CDR3. D genes are given only for firm matches. Clone size is stated in some rows and not others, as once, few, many or a class when expanded.

abundance	len	d_gene	j_gene	v_gene	CDR3nt	CDR3aa
many	14	-	TRBJ2-4	TRBV11-2	TGTGCCAGCAGCTTAGAACAGGGTGTCGGCATTCAGTACTTC	CASSLEQGVGIQYF
-	16	-	TRBJ2-3	TRBV4-1	TGCGCCAGCAGCCAATTGGGAGACGCCCTGCCCTATCCGCAGTATTTT	CASSQLGDALPYPQYF
-	12	-	TRBJ1-5	TRBV15	TGTGCCACCAGCGGAGACAATTCACCCCTCCATTTT	CATSGDNSPLHF
many	17	-	TRBJ2-5	TRBV7-9	TGTGCCAGCAGCTTAGTTGGGGCCGCAATATACAGGGAGACCCAGTACTTC	CASSLVGAAIYRETQYF
many	13	TRBD1	TRBJ1-2	TRBV6-1	TGTGCCAGCAGTTCCCAGGGGGTCTATGGCTACACCTTC	CASSSQGVYGYTF
-	15	-	TRBJ2-3	TRBV27	TGTGCCAGTAGCATAACGGGGAATCAGGGAGATACGCAGTATTTT	CASSITGNQGDTQYF
many	14	-	TRBJ1-5	TRBV24-1	TGTGCCACCAGTCAGGGGTCGGTGAATCAGCCCCAGCATTTT	CATSQGSVNQPQHF
-	16	-	TRBJ2-4	TRBV19	TGTTCCAGTAGTACGACTTCCAACAGTGTGGGGAACATTCAGTACTTC	CSSSTTSNSVGNIQYF
-	14	-	TRBJ1-1	TRBV28	TGTGCCAGCAGCTCTAGTCGGATACGGACCGAAGCTTTCTTT	CASSSSRIRTEAFF
-	15	-	TRBJ1-1	TRBV7-9	TGTGCCAGCAGCCCAACGACATGGATGAACACTGAAGCTTTCTTT	CASSPTTWMNTEAFF
few	15	-	TRBJ2-3	TRBV28	TGTGCCAGCAGTACTCAACGGACAACGGCAGATACGCAGTATTTT	CASSTQRTTADTQYF
-	18	-	TRBJ1-6	TRBV27	TGTGCCAGCAGTTCCCTTCCGTCGACAAGCTCCTATAATTCATCCCTCCACTTT	CASSSLPSTSSYNSSLHF
once	14	-	TRBJ2-3	TRBV28	TGTGCCAGCAGTCGAGAGCGGACCACAGATACGCAGTATTTT	CASSRERTTDTQYF
many	15	-	TRBJ1-5	TRBV2	TGTGCCAGCAGTGAATCGGGGTTCAGCAATCAGCCCCAGCATTTT	CASSESGFSNQPQHF
-	12	-	TRBJ2-5	TRBV28	TGTGTCAACAGGACAGTTCAAGAGACCCAGTACTTC	CVNRTVQETQYF
-	15	TRBD1	TRBJ2-1	TRBV7-2	TGTGCCAGCAGCCTAAGGACAGGGGGGTCGAATGAGCAGTTCTTC	CASSLRTGGSNEQFF
-	11	-	TRBJ1-2	TRBV3-1	TGTGCCAACAGCCAATCCGCATACCACACCTTC	CANSQSAYHTF
few	20	-	TRBJ2-7	TRBV11-2	TGTGCCAGCAGCTTAGGATGGGGACAGGTCAGACTAGCGGCTACCTACGAGCAGTACTTC	CASSLGWGQVRLAATYEQYF
many	13	TRBD1	TRBJ2-1	TRBV10-3	TGTGCCACGAACCGGGACAGGGTAAATGAGCAGTTCTTC	CATNRDRVNEQFF
many	12	-	TRBJ1-5	TRBV29-1	TGCAGCGTTTCGGAGGCGGAGACGCCCCAGCATTTT	CSVSEAETPQHF
many	14	TRBD2	TRBJ2-7	TRBV2	TGTGCCAGCAGTTTACAGCGGGGGGCCTACGAGCAGTACTTC	CASSLQRGAYEQYF
-	14	-	TRBJ1-5	TRBV27	TGTGCCAGCAAGAGACAGGCCGCAAATCAGCCCCAGCATTTT	CASKRQAANQPQHF
many	14	TRBD2	TRBJ2-7	TRBV5-6	TGTGCCAGCAGCTTGGAACTAGCGCCCTACGAGCAGTACTTC	CASSLELAPYEQYF
-	13	-	TRBJ1-3	TRBV6-1	TGTGCCAGCAGATGGACCTCTGTAAACACCATATATTTT	CASRWTSVNTIYF
many	16	TRBD2	TRBJ2-7	TRBV20-1	TGCAGTGCTAGTCAAGGACTAGCGGGAAGATCCTACGAGCAGTACTTC	CSASQGLAGRSYEQYF
many	13	-	TRBJ2-3	TRBV2	TGTGCCAGATCGGGACGGAGCACAGATACGCAGTATTTT	CARSGRSTDTQYF
-	15	TRBD1	TRBJ2-1	TRBV25-1	TGTGCCAGCAGTGGGTGGGATACAGGGGAATATGAGCAGTTCTTC	CASSGWDTGEYEQFF
many	11	-	TRBJ2-7	TRBV2	TGTGCCAGCAGTTTGTCCTACGAGCAGTACTTC	CASSLSYEQYF
many	19	TRBD1	TRBJ1-4	TRBV4-2	TGTGCCAGCAGCCAAGAATCGACAGGGAATATCGGAACTAATGAAAAACTGTTTTTT	CASSQESTGNIGTNEKLFF
many	14	-	TRBJ2-1	TRBV7-8	TGTGCCAGCAGCTTAGCGTTGGCTTACAATGAGCAGTTCTTC	CASSLALAYNEQFF
many	15	-	TRBJ1-4	TRBV20-1	TGCAGTGCTAGAGATCTTCGGGGTACGGGGGAAAAACTGTTTTTT	CSARDLRGTGEKLFF
-	14	-	TRBJ1-1	TRBV9	TGTGCCAGCAGCGACGCCCGGGGGAACACTGAAGCTTTCTTT	CASSDARGNTEAFF
-	16	TRBD2	TRBJ2-2	TRBV5-6	TGTGCCAGCAGCTTTATAACTAGCGGGAACATCGGGGAGCTGTTTTTT	CASSFITSGNIGELFF
-	15	TRBD2	TRBJ2-7	TRBV6-1	TGTGCCAGCAGTTTCGCTAGCGGAGGTGCCTACGAGCAGTACTTC	CASSFASGGAYEQYF
-	17	TRBD1	TRBJ2-7	TRBV10-3	TGTGCCATCAGTGAGTCGATCGTAGGGGGCGCCTCCTACGAGCAGTACTTC	CAISESIVGGASYEQYF
many	14	-	TRBJ2-7	TRBV10-1	TGCGCCAGCAGTGCCCTACGGGGTTCCTACGAGCAGTACTTC	CASSALRGSYEQYF
-	15	-	TRBJ2-1	TRBV29-1	TGCAGCGGAGGGGGGGGGGGAGGCTCCTACAATGAGCAGTTCTTC	CSGGGGGGSYNEQFF
many	15	TRBD2	TRBJ2-7	TRBV12-3/TRBV12-4	TGTGCCAGCAGTGGGACTAGCGGCCTCCCCTACGAGCAGTACTTC	CASSGTSGLPYEQYF
many	14	-	TRBJ2-3	TRBV6-1	TGTGCCAGCAGTGAACCCGCCAGCGCAGATACGCAGTATTTT	CASSEPASADTQYF
many	13	TRBD1	TRBJ2-1	TRBV6-1	TGTGCCAGCAGGAGGACAGGAGACAATGAGCAGTTCTTC	CASRRTGDNEQFF
many	11	TRBD2	TRBJ2-7	TRBV5-1	TGCACCAGCGGGGAATTGGGTGAGCAGTACTTC	CTSGELGEQYF
many	14	-	TRBJ2-1	TRBV19	TGTGCCAGTAGTATAATAGGGGGCTACAATGAGCAGTTCTTC	CASSIIGGYNEQFF
many	14	TRBD1	TRBJ1-2	TRBV12-3/TRBV12-4	TGTGCCAGTCGAATTACAGGGGCGGACTATGGCTACACCTTC	CASRITGADYGYTF
many	16	TRBD2	TRBJ2-2	TRBV7-2	TGTGCCAGCAGCTTGGGTAGAGCGGGAGGATCCGGGGAGCTGTTTTTT	CASSLGRAGGSGELFF
-	11	-	TRBJ1-2	TRBV28	TGTGCCAGCAGTGTCGGGACAGGCTACACCTTC	CASSVGTGYTF
many	17	-	TRBJ2-7	TRBV5-4	TGTGCCAGCAGCCCGAGGGGGAGGTCCGAAAGCTCCTACGAGCAGTACTTC	CASSPRGRSESSYEQYF
many	14	TRBD1	TRBJ1-2	TRBV4-1	TGCGCCAGCAGCCCTCCGGGACAGAACTATGGCTACACCTTC	CASSPPGQNYGYTF
many	12	-	TRBJ2-7	TRBV5-1	TGCGCCAGCACTTTGGACGCCCACGAGCAGTACTTC	CASTLDAHEQYF
many	17	-	TRBJ2-3	TRBV3-1	TGTGCCAGCAGCCAAGATCCGGCGGGCTCTAGCACAGATACGCAGTATTTT	CASSQDPAGSSTDTQYF
many	15	TRBD2	TRBJ2-7	TRBV2	TGTGCCAGCGCCCGCAGTAGCGGGGTAACCTACGAGCAGTACTTC	CASARSSGVTYEQYF
few	14	TRBD1	TRBJ2-3	TRBV30	TGTGCCTGGAGCGTTGGACAGGGGGTGGATACGCAGTATTTT	CAWSVGQGVDTQYF
-	12	-	TRBJ2-7	TRBV7-2	TGTGCCAGCAGCGCGAAATTCTACGAGCAGTACTTC	CASSAKFYEQYF
-	15	-	TRBJ1-1	TRBV2	TGTGCCAGCAGCGAGGGACCTCGGGGGGACACAGAAGCTTTCTTT	CASSEGPRGDTEAFF
-	12	-	TRBJ2-7	TRBV27	TGTTCCAGCAGTGTGTACTCCTACGCGAAGTCCTTC	CSSSVYSYAKSF
-	16	TRBD2	TRBJ2-5	TRBV20-1	TGCAGTGATAGAGATCCCCGCCAACGGGAGGGCGAGACCCAGTACTTC	CSDRDPRQREGETQYF
many	17	-	TRBJ2-1	TRBV7-2	TGTGCCAGCACTCGACTGGCGGGCCGGAGCTCCTACAATGAGCAGTTCTTC	CASTRLAGRSSYNEQFF
-	14	-	TRBJ2-1	TRBV6-5	TGTGCCAGCACCGGGAGCCCGGGGATCTATGAGCAGTTCTTC	CASTGSPGIYEQFF
many	14	-	TRBJ1-2	TRBV20-1	TGCAGTGCTAGCGGGGATTCAGCTAACTATGGCTACACCTTC	CSASGDSANYGYTF